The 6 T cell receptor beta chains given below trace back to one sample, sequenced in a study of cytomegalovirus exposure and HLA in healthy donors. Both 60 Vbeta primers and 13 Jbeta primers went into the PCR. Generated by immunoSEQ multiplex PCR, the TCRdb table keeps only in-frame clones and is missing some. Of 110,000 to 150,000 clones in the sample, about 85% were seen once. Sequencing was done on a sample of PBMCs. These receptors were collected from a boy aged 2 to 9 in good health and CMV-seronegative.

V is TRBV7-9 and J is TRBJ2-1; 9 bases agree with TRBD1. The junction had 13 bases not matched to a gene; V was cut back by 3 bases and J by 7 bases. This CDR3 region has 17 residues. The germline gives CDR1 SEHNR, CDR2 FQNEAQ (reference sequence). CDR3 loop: CASSFSWQGQGKNEQFF. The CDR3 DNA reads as TGTGCCAGCAGCTTTTCTTGGCAGGGACAGGGTAAGAATGAGCAGTTCTTC.

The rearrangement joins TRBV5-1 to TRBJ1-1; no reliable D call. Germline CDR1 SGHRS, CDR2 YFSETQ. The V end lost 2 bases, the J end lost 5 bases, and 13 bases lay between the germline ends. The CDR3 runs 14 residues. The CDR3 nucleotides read TGCGCCAGCAGCTTAGGTCGGGGAGGGACTGAAGCTTTCTTT. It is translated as CASSLGRGGTEAFF.

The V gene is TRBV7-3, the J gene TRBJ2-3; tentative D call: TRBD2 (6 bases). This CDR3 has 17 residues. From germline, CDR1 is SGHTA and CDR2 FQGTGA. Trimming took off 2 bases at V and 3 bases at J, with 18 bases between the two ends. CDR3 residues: CASSLDPPGLGTDTQYF. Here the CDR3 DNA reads TGTGCCAGCAGCTTAGACCCACCGGGACTGGGGACAGATACGCAGTATTTT. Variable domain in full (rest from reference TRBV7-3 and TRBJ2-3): GAGVSQTPSNKVTEKGKYVELRCDPISGHTALYWYRQSLGQGPEFLIYFQGTGAADDSGLPNDRFFAVRPEGSVSTLKIQRTERGDSAVYLCASSLDPPGLGTDTQYFGPGTRLTVL.

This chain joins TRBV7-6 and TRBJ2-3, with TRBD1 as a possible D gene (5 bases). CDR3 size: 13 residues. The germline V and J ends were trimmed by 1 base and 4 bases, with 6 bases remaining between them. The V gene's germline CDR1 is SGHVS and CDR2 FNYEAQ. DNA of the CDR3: TGTGCCAGCAGCTTAGGGGGCCCAGATACGCAGTATTTT. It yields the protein CASSLGGPDTQYF.

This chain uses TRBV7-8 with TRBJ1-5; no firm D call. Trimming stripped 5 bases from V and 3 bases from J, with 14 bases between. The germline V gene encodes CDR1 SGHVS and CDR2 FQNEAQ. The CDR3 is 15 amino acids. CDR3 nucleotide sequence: TGTGCCAGCAGCCTAACCGGGAAAACCAATCAGCCCCAGCATTTT. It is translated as CASSLTGKTNQPQHF.

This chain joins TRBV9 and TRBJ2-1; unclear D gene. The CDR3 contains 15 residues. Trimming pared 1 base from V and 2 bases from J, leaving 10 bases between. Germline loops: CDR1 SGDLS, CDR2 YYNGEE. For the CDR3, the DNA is TGTGCCAGCAGCGTACAGGCGAGCCCCTACAATGAGCAGTTCTTC. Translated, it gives CASSVQASPYNEQFF.